The 18 T cell receptor beta chains below all came from one sample that was sequenced in a study of post-analysis software for immune sequencing data. No antigen has been identified for these receptors. Study-wide results and limits: Patients had higher frequencies than controls of roughly five TRBV segments, including TRBV5-6, TRBV5-1 and TRBV20-1.

Included in the TCR beta cDNA libraries were unique molecular identifiers. Via MiXCR, TCRdb re-called the PCR reads, giving one row per CDR3 protein. The sample lists roughly 650,000 distinct CDR3 sequences, 55% to 60% occurring once. Sequenced: blood. These receptors all come from a girl aged 2-10 years with multiple sclerosis.

The V gene is TRBV5-1, the J gene TRBJ1-1; D might be TRBD1 (5 bases). This CDR3 contains 13 residues. The ends were cut back, 4 bases at V and 1 base at J, with 8 bases in the middle. Germline V lookup: CDR1 SGHRS, CDR2 YFSETQ. The DNA of the CDR3 is TGCGCCAGCAGCCCGGACAAGAACACTGAAGCTTTCTTT. It codes for CASSPDKNTEAFF.

This chain joins TRBV27 and TRBJ2-3; unclear D gene. Germline V lookup: CDR1 MNHEY, CDR2 SMNVEV (reference sequence). This CDR3 has 16 residues. Trimming removed 2 bases at V and 0 bases at J, with 12 bases between. CDR3 DNA: TGTGCCAGCAGTTTAGGGGTAACCCCTAGCACAGATACGCAGTATTTT. Translated, it gives CASSLGVTPSTDTQYF.

The chain is built from TRBV9 and TRBJ1-4; 7 nucleotides match TRBD1. J lost 3 bases, V lost 3 bases, and 11 bases had no gene match. The CDR3 has 17 residues. Germline assignment: CDR1 SGDLS and CDR2 YYNGEE. CDR3 nucleotides: TGTGCCAGCAGCGCAGAGACAGGGCTGAAAGCTAATGAAAAACTGTTTTTT. Translating gives CASSAETGLKANEKLFF.

J is TRBJ1-2 and V is TRBV30; TRBD1 might be the D (5 bases). Trimming pared 4 bases from V and 7 bases from J, leaving 19 bases between. Germline CDR1 and CDR2: GTSNPN and SVGIG (reference sequence). This CDR3 is built from 14 residues. The CDR3 DNA is TGTGCCTGGAACCCCTTCGGAGGGGTCATTGGCTACACCTTC. Protein: CAWNPFGGVIGYTF.

V is TRBV20-1 and J is TRBJ1-5, with D unclear. Trimming took off 0 bases at V and 3 bases at J, with 0 bases between the two ends. Germline values: CDR1 DFQATT, CDR2 SNEGSKA (reference sequence). This CDR3 has 11 amino acids. The CDR3 DNA is TGCAGTGCTAGAGACAATCAGCCCCAGCATTTT. Translating it yields CSARDNQPQHF.

The J gene is TRBJ2-3, the V gene TRBV20-1; D remains ambiguous. Trimming stripped 3 bases from V and 0 bases from J, with 7 bases between. This CDR3 is 13 amino acids long. Germline V lookup: CDR1 DFQATT, CDR2 SNEGSKA (reference sequence). In nucleotides, the CDR3 is TGCAGTGCTAGGCAGGCTAGCACAGATACGCAGTATTTT. Protein sequence: CSARQASTDTQYF.

The chain is built from TRBV18 and TRBJ2-7; possible D gene TRBD2, 5 bases. The germline V gene has CDR1 KGHSH and CDR2 LQKENI. The CDR3 length is 18 residues. The V gene lost 1 base and the J gene lost 2 bases, with 21 bases spanning the gap. This CDR3 reads CASSPRMAGSNGPYEQYF. CDR3 nucleotide sequence: TGTGCCAGCTCACCACGTATGGCGGGTTCTAATGGTCCCTACGAGCAGTACTTC.

This clonotype has a handful of counts. V and J are TRBV15 and TRBJ2-5; D not certain. Trimming left V 0 bases short and J 5 bases short, with 4 bases between. Germline CDR1 and CDR2: LNHNV and YYDKDF (reference sequence). The CDR3 spans 12 residues. CDR3 DNA sequence: TGTGCCACCAGCAGAGATTCGGAGACCCAGTACTTC. It translates to CATSRDSETQYF.

The chain has TRBV29-1 and TRBJ1-4; 8 bases align to TRBD1. The CDR3 consists of 14 residues. Germline-derived CDR1 and CDR2 are SQVTM and ANQGSEA. Trimming removed 5 bases from V and 8 bases from J; junction bases left unmatched: 10. CDR3 DNA: TGCAGCGTTTCCGGACAGGGAGTAGGGGAAAAACTGTTTTTT. Its translation is CSVSGQGVGEKLFF.

In this sample, this clonotype turned up a few times. The DNA of the CDR3 is TGCAGTGCCTCGGAGGGGCGGGAGCAGTACTTC. Translating gives CSASEGREQYF. The rearrangement links TRBV20-1 to TRBJ2-7; D is possibly TRBD2 (6 bases). V was clipped by 6 bases and J by 7 bases, with 13 bases between them. CDR3 size: 11 residues. Germline V gives CDR1 DFQATT, CDR2 SNEGSKA (reference sequence).

The chain carries TRBV7-9 and TRBJ2-7, with a possible D match to TRBD2 (6 bases). Germline assignment: CDR1 SEHNR and CDR2 FQNEAQ (reference sequence). V was trimmed by 5 bases and J by 5 bases, leaving 10 bases between them. The CDR3 sequence is 12 residues long. CDR3 nucleotide sequence: TGTGCCAGCAGCCTTTTAGCGGACGAGCAGTACTTC. The encoded protein is CASSLLADEQYF.

V gene TRBV10-2 combines with J gene TRBJ2-3, with D tentatively TRBD1 or TRBD2 (5 bases each). The germline gives CDR1 WSHSY, CDR2 SAAADI. The V end lost 3 bases, the J end lost 9 bases, and 16 bases lay between the germline ends. This CDR3 contains 14 residues. CDR3: CASSDGASSATQYF. CDR3 DNA: TGCGCCAGCAGTGACGGGGCCTCTTCGGCAACGCAGTATTTT.

This clonotype was observed a few times. The chain couples TRBV20-1 to TRBJ1-4; TRBD1 matches 7 bases. The CDR3 has 12 residues. V lost 4 bases to trimming and J lost 8 bases; unmatched junction nucleotides: 4. Germline CDR1 is DFQATT and CDR2 is SNEGSKA (reference sequence). CDR3 DNA: TGCAGTGCTAAACAGGGGTGGGAAAAACTGTTTTTT. Translating it yields CSAKQGWEKLFF.

In this sample, this clonotype turned up a few times. CDR3 loop: CASSSGTSGPSSYNEQFF. In DNA, the CDR3 is TGTGCCAGCAGCTCCGGGACTAGCGGGCCCAGCTCCTACAATGAGCAGTTCTTC. The genes are TRBV7-9 and TRBJ2-1; 12 bases align to TRBD2. There are 18 residues in the CDR3. With V trimmed by 4 bases and J by 0 bases, 7 bases remained unmatched. Germline CDR1 SEHNR, CDR2 FQNEAQ (reference sequence).

The rearrangement links TRBV5-6 to TRBJ2-7, with D perhaps TRBD1 (6 bases). The V end was cut by 1 base, the J end by 2 bases, with 13 bases between. The CDR3 is 15 amino acids. In germline, CDR1 is SGHDT, CDR2 YYEEEE. The CDR3 is CASSLQGRGTYEQYF. As DNA, the CDR3 is TGTGCCAGCAGCTTGCAGGGGCGAGGCACCTACGAGCAGTACTTC.

DNA of the CDR3: TGTGCCAGCAGCACGACGGCTACTAGCGTTAGCACAGATACGCAGTATTTT. Residues: CASSTTATSVSTDTQYF. The V gene is TRBV9, the J gene TRBJ2-3; 7 bases fit TRBD2. Trimming at V came to 4 bases and at J to 0 bases, leaving 11 bases not matched to a gene. Germline values: CDR1 SGDLS, CDR2 YYNGEE. The CDR3 has 17 residues.

The V call is TRBV7-2, the J call TRBJ1-2; D unresolved. The V gene's germline CDR1 is SGHTA and CDR2 FQGNSA. The germline V and J ends were trimmed by 5 bases and 5 bases, with 9 bases remaining between them. This CDR3 contains 12 residues. CDR3 amino acids: CASSTREYGYTF. CDR3 sequence (DNA): TGTGCCAGCAGCACCCGGGAGTATGGCTACACCTTC.

V is TRBV28 and J is TRBJ2-7; 9 nucleotides match TRBD1. The junction had 6 bases not matched to a gene; V was cut back by 7 bases and J by 2 bases. The CDR3 is 14 residues long. Germline V gene lookup returns CDR1 MDHEN and CDR2 SYDVKM. CDR3 loop: CASNVGQGTYEQYF. The CDR3 DNA sequence: TGTGCCAGCAATGTGGGACAGGGTACCTACGAGCAGTACTTC.